The source of this T cell receptor beta chain is a study of T cells after yellow fever vaccination. Study-level information: Fractions containing few cells were prepared with SMART-Seq v4 Ultra Low Input. General study results and limits: Across the CD4 and CD8 compartments, a small share of clonotypes was present in both.

This CDR3 is built from 14 residues. V gave up 2 bases and J gave up 2 bases, with 7 bases separating them. Germline CDR1 and CDR2: SGHVS and FQNEAQ. This clonotype came up many times. Its antigen is unidentified. A 5'RACE template-switching step, the method used to make TCR cDNA, added a universal primer site and UMIs. TCRdb itself ran the 5' RACE reads through MiXCR, one entry per CDR3 protein. The sample holds 90,000 to 130,000 distinct CDR3 sequences, under 9% seen once. Sequencing used CD8+ T cells sorted from PBMCs, obtained 45 days after the yellow fever booster vaccination. This clonotype was sampled from a man under 40 who received the YFV17D yellow fever vaccine. This sequence joins TRBV7-8 and TRBJ1-3; D is unresolved. In DNA form, the CDR3 reads TGTGCCAGCAGCTTAAATACAGCTGGAAACACCATATATTTT. This translates into CASSLNTAGNTIYF.